The 9 T cell receptor beta chains given below trace back to one sample, sequenced in a study of cytomegalovirus exposure and HLA in healthy donors. Only in-frame clones appear in the TCRdb table, and some are missing; sequencing was by immunoSEQ multiplex PCR. Of under 150,000 clones listed, 88% are singletons. Source material: PBMCs. Every receptor here comes from a woman under 30 in good health and CMV-seropositive.

This rearrangement joins TRBV30 to TRBJ1-6; D is ambiguous. The V and J ends lost 5 bases and 6 bases respectively, with 14 bases between them. CDR1 is GTSNPN and CDR2 is SVGIG in the germline V gene (reference sequence). The CDR3 totals 14 residues. CDR3 in amino acids: CAWDFREPNSPLHF. The CDR3 nucleotides are TGTGCCTGGGATTTCCGGGAACCTAATTCACCCCTCCACTTT.

This clone was seen a handful of times. The chain carries TRBV9 and TRBJ1-2; no reliable D call. The CDR3 runs to 11 residues. Germline assignment: CDR1 SGDLS and CDR2 YYNGEE. Trimming stripped 5 bases from V and 8 bases from J, with 10 bases between. CDR3 bases: TGTGCCAGCAGTTCCTCGGTCGGCTACACCTTC. The encoded protein is CASSSSVGYTF.

This rearrangement joins TRBV11-3 to TRBJ2-1; 9 nucleotides align to TRBD1. Unmatched junction bases numbered 6, after V lost 4 bases and J lost 5 bases. Germline values: CDR1 SGHNT, CDR2 YENEEA. This CDR3 spans 15 amino acids. CDR3 sequence: CASSSRDRENNEQFF. The CDR3 DNA reads TGTGCCAGCAGCTCCCGGGACAGGGAGAACAATGAGCAGTTCTTC. The full variable domain, rest sourced from reference TRBV11-3 and TRBJ2-1, is EAGVVQSPRYKIIEKKQPVAFWCNPISGHNTLYWYLQNLGQGPELLIRYENEEAVDDSQLPKDRFSAERLKGVDSTLKIQPAELGDSAVYLCASSSRDRENNEQFFGPGTRLTVL.

The V and J genes are TRBV6-5 and TRBJ1-1; weak D call: TRBD1 (6 bases). V gave up 7 bases and J gave up 1 base, with 16 bases separating them. The CDR3 covers 15 residues. Germline-derived CDR1 and CDR2 are MNHEY and SVGAGI. CDR3 residues: CASIPGSGANTEAFF. The CDR3 coding sequence is TGTGCCAGCATCCCTGGGTCAGGGGCGAACACTGAAGCTTTCTTT.

This clone appeared a single time. The V call is TRBV29-1, the J call TRBJ1-1, with D maybe TRBD1 (6 bases). V was pared by 2 bases and J by 1 base, with 11 bases between. The CDR3 is 14 amino acids. CDR1 is SQVTM and CDR2 is ANQGSEA in the germline V gene. The CDR3: CSVEILGQNTEAFF. Written as DNA, the CDR3 is TGCAGCGTTGAAATTTTGGGACAGAACACTGAAGCTTTCTTT. Based on the CDR3 plus reference TRBV29-1 and TRBJ1-1, the full variable domain is SAVISQKPSRDICQRGTSLTIQCQVDSQVTMMFWYRQQPGQSLTLIATANQGSEATYESGFVIDKFPISRPNLTFSTLTVSNMSPEDSSIYLCSVEILGQNTEAFFGQGTRLTVV.

V gene TRBV19 combines with J gene TRBJ1-2; 8 positions agree with TRBD1. This CDR3 region has 15 residues. The V and J ends lost 3 bases and 8 bases, in that order; junction bases with no gene match: 11. Germline V lookup: CDR1 LNHDA, CDR2 SQIVND (reference sequence). As DNA, the CDR3 is TGTGCCAGTAGTATCGGGTACAGGGGGATTTTCGGCTACACCTTC. The encoded protein is CASSIGYRGIFGYTF.

V usage is TRBV19 and J usage is TRBJ2-1; perhaps TRBD2 as D (5 bases). V was trimmed by 8 bases and J by 9 bases, leaving 23 bases between them. The CDR3 covers 15 residues. Germline assignment: CDR1 LNHDA and CDR2 SQIVND (reference sequence). The CDR3 is CASLTDWASKSEQFF. The DNA for the CDR3 is TGTGCCAGTCTTACGGACTGGGCTAGCAAAAGTGAGCAGTTCTTC.

J is TRBJ1-1 and V is TRBV4-1; a weak D match, TRBD1 (5 bases). CDR1 and CDR2 from the germline V gene are MGHRA and YSYEKL. Trimming took off 0 bases at V and 11 bases at J, with 16 bases between the two ends. This CDR3 region has 14 residues. CDR3: CASSQEVQAEDAFF. The CDR3 DNA sequence: TGCGCCAGCAGCCAAGAAGTACAGGCTGAGGACGCTTTCTTT.

The V call is TRBV19, the J call TRBJ1-1; D is possibly TRBD1 (6 bases). Germline CDR1 is LNHDA and CDR2 is SQIVND (reference sequence). This CDR3 is built from 17 residues. Trimming shortened V by 0 bases and J by 1 base, and 15 bases separated the two germline ends. In DNA, the CDR3 is TGTGCCAGTAGTATAGACCTGACAGGACGAGGGAACACTGAAGCTTTCTTT. This gives the protein CASSIDLTGRGNTEAFF.